This TCR beta chain stems from a study of Graves' ophthalmopathy and Graves' hyperthyroidism. RNA transcripts were the source from which TCR beta CDR3 regions were amplified. The first round was an RT-PCR with HTBI primers, and the second round was a multiplex PCR. TCRdb reanalysed the multiplex PCR reads using MiXCR and keeps one entry per CDR3 protein. Of 650,000 to 900,000 distinct CDR3 sequences listed, 40% are singletons. The sample comprised peripheral blood. The TCR was taken from an adult man with Graves' ophthalmopathy.

In DNA form, the CDR3 reads TGTGCCAGCAGCTTAGCGCCCGGGCAGGATAGCAATCAGCCCCAGCATTTT. It translates to CASSLAPGQDSNQPQHF. The chain is built from TRBV7-2 and TRBJ1-5; D gene uncertain. Trimming removed 0 bases from V and 0 bases from J, with 12 bases in between. The germline CDR1 and CDR2 sequences are SGHTA and FQGNSA. The CDR3 has 17 amino acids.